These T cell receptor beta chains were read from a single sample in a study of blood T cell repertoires in COVID-19. The method was immunoSEQ multiplex PCR; TCRdb's version includes in-frame clones alone and lacks a portion of them. The data show some 130,000 clones, 85% seen once. Material for sequencing was peripheral blood. The receptors originated from an elderly man with acute or convalescent COVID-19. CDR3s include the opening cysteine and the closing phenylalanine or tryptophan. The D gene is left open where the match is weak. For some rows the clone size is stated as once, few or many, or as a class when expanded; others skip it.

V gene: TRBV5-1
D gene: .
clone size: .
J gene: TRBJ2-1
CDR3 protein: CASSLAGGPNNEQFF
CDR3 DNA: TGCGCCAGCAGCTTGGCCGGGGGGCCTAACAATGAGCAGTTCTTC

V gene: TRBV5-5
D gene: TRBD1
clone size: .
J gene: TRBJ2-7
CDR3 protein: CASSWDRVGEQYF
CDR3 DNA: TGTGCCAGCAGCTGGGACAGGGTTGGGGAGCAGTACTTC

V gene: TRBV27
D gene: .
clone size: .
J gene: TRBJ1-4
CDR3 protein: CASSSSTGREKLFF
CDR3 DNA: TGTGCCAGCAGTTCATCGACAGGTCGGGAAAAACTGTTTTTT

V gene: TRBV6-5
D gene: TRBD2
clone size: .
J gene: TRBJ2-1
CDR3 protein: CASSRAGVTYNEQFF
CDR3 DNA: TGTGCCAGCAGCCGAGCGGGAGTCACCTACAATGAGCAGTTCTTC

V gene: TRBV18
D gene: .
clone size: .
J gene: TRBJ1-5
CDR3 protein: CASSPYSNQPQHF
CDR3 DNA: TGTGCCAGCTCACCCTATAGCAATCAGCCCCAGCATTTT

V gene: TRBV28
D gene: .
clone size: .
J gene: TRBJ1-1
CDR3 protein: CASSLGQSKAFF
CDR3 DNA: TGTGCCAGCAGCCTAGGACAGAGTAAAGCTTTCTTT

V gene: TRBV27
D gene: TRBD1
clone size: .
J gene: TRBJ1-2
CDR3 protein: CASSLFRAGGQGLNGYTF
CDR3 DNA: TGTGCCAGCAGTTTATTCCGGGCGGGGGGACAGGGTTTAAACGGCTACACCTTC

V gene: TRBV13
D gene: .
clone size: .
J gene: TRBJ1-2
CDR3 protein: CASSSRGSYGYTF
CDR3 DNA: TGTGCCAGCAGCTCCAGGGGAAGCTATGGCTACACCTTC

V gene: TRBV4-1
D gene: TRBD2
clone size: .
J gene: TRBJ2-1
CDR3 protein: CASSQVVLAGYNEQFF
CDR3 DNA: TGCGCCAGCAGCCAAGTTGTCCTAGCGGGCTACAATGAGCAGTTCTTC

V gene: TRBV5-4
D gene: .
clone size: .
J gene: TRBJ1-6
CDR3 protein: CASSSREPKESPLHF
CDR3 DNA: TGTGCCAGCAGCTCCCGGGAACCAAAGGAGTCACCCCTCCACTTT

V gene: TRBV6-4
D gene: .
clone size: .
J gene: TRBJ1-1
CDR3 protein: CASSEEIAATEAFF
CDR3 DNA: TGTGCCAGCAGTGAGGAGATTGCTGCCACTGAAGCTTTCTTT

V gene: TRBV4-1
D gene: .
clone size: few
J gene: TRBJ1-1
CDR3 protein: CASSQSRGGNTEAFF
CDR3 DNA: TGCGCCAGCAGCCAATCCCGGGGGGGGAACACTGAAGCTTTCTTT

V gene: TRBV29-1
D gene: TRBD1
clone size: .
J gene: TRBJ1-5
CDR3 protein: CSVRTGLSNQPQHF
CDR3 DNA: TGCAGCGTGCGGACAGGTCTTAGCAATCAGCCCCAGCATTTT

V gene: TRBV5-1
D gene: .
clone size: .
J gene: TRBJ2-7
CDR3 protein: CASSFPGSPGDEQYF
CDR3 DNA: TGCGCCAGCAGCTTTCCAGGGTCGCCGGGGGACGAGCAGTACTTC

V gene: TRBV9
D gene: .
clone size: .
J gene: TRBJ2-2
CDR3 protein: CASSVTQGTNTGELFF
CDR3 DNA: TGTGCCAGCAGCGTAACCCAGGGTACTAACACCGGGGAGCTGTTTTTT

V gene: TRBV19
D gene: .
clone size: few
J gene: TRBJ2-2
CDR3 protein: CASTLTGELFF
CDR3 DNA: TGTGCCAGTACCCTCACCGGGGAGCTGTTTTTT

V gene: TRBV27
D gene: .
clone size: .
J gene: TRBJ2-3
CDR3 protein: CASSLLAAASPQYF
CDR3 DNA: TGTGCCAGCAGTTTATTGGCGGCAGCAAGCCCTCAGTATTTT

V gene: TRBV18
D gene: TRBD2
clone size: .
J gene: TRBJ2-1
CDR3 protein: CASSPLPGLAFRNEQFF
CDR3 DNA: TGTGCCAGCTCACCCCTACCGGGACTAGCGTTTAGGAATGAGCAGTTCTTC

V gene: TRBV28
D gene: TRBD1
clone size: .
J gene: TRBJ1-1
CDR3 protein: CASSIPTGSDTEAFF
CDR3 DNA: TGTGCCAGCAGCATTCCGACAGGGTCGGACACTGAAGCTTTCTTT

V gene: TRBV6-1
D gene: TRBD1
clone size: .
J gene: TRBJ2-2
CDR3 protein: CASSETGMDTGELFF
CDR3 DNA: TGTGCCAGCAGTGAGACAGGGATGGACACCGGGGAGCTGTTTTTT

V gene: TRBV18
D gene: .
clone size: once
J gene: TRBJ1-5
CDR3 protein: CASSPVWGEGNQPQHF
CDR3 DNA: TGTGCCAGCTCACCCGTTTGGGGGGAGGGGAATCAGCCCCAGCATTTT

V gene: TRBV7-6
D gene: .
clone size: .
J gene: TRBJ1-2
CDR3 protein: CASSPTGQSMSYGYTF
CDR3 DNA: TGTGCCAGCAGCCCCACAGGACAGTCTATGAGCTATGGCTACACCTTC

V gene: TRBV15
D gene: TRBD1
clone size: .
J gene: TRBJ2-7
CDR3 protein: CATSRTGGPYEQYF
CDR3 DNA: TGTGCCACCAGCAGGACAGGGGGCCCCTACGAGCAGTACTTC

V gene: TRBV28
D gene: .
clone size: .
J gene: TRBJ1-1
CDR3 protein: CASSLRFPITEAFF
CDR3 DNA: TGTGCCAGCAGTTTACGGTTCCCTATCACTGAAGCTTTCTTT

V gene: TRBV30
D gene: TRBD1
clone size: .
J gene: TRBJ1-5
CDR3 protein: CAYEEGANQPQHF
CDR3 DNA: TGTGCCTACGAGGAGGGGGCGAATCAGCCCCAGCATTTT

V gene: TRBV19
D gene: .
clone size: .
J gene: TRBJ2-1
CDR3 protein: CASRVLNEQFF
CDR3 DNA: TGTGCCAGCCGGGTGCTCAATGAGCAGTTCTTC

V gene: TRBV19
D gene: .
clone size: .
J gene: TRBJ2-7
CDR3 protein: CASSPGSRGLSYEQYF
CDR3 DNA: TGTGCCAGTAGTCCAGGGTCCCGGGGACTCTCGTACGAGCAGTACTTC

V gene: TRBV25-1
D gene: TRBD2
clone size: .
J gene: TRBJ2-5
CDR3 protein: CASSPTSGGRETQYF
CDR3 DNA: TGTGCCAGCAGTCCTACCAGCGGGGGACGAGAGACCCAGTACTTC

V gene: TRBV3-1/TRBV3-2
D gene: .
clone size: .
J gene: TRBJ1-3
CDR3 protein: CASSTGRASGNTIYF
CDR3 DNA: TGTGCCAGCAGCACGGGAAGGGCCTCTGGAAACACCATATATTTT

V gene: TRBV19
D gene: .
clone size: once
J gene: TRBJ2-6
CDR3 protein: CASRESGANVLTF
CDR3 DNA: TGTGCCAGTAGGGAGTCTGGGGCCAACGTCCTGACTTTC

V gene: TRBV5-1
D gene: TRBD1
clone size: .
J gene: TRBJ1-2
CDR3 protein: CASSLAGDRGHYGYTF
CDR3 DNA: TGCGCCAGCAGCTTGGCCGGGGACAGGGGGCATTATGGCTACACCTTC

V gene: TRBV30
D gene: TRBD1
clone size: .
J gene: TRBJ2-7
CDR3 protein: CAWSSGTGVYEQYF
CDR3 DNA: TGTGCCTGGAGTTCCGGGACAGGGGTCTACGAGCAGTACTTC

V gene: TRBV15
D gene: .
clone size: .
J gene: TRBJ2-2
CDR3 protein: CATSTQGWAGELFF
CDR3 DNA: TGTGCCACCAGCACCCAGGGGTGGGCCGGGGAGCTGTTTTTT

V gene: TRBV19
D gene: .
clone size: once
J gene: TRBJ1-1
CDR3 protein: CASSLAVNTEAFF
CDR3 DNA: TGTGCCAGTAGTTTGGCGGTGAACACTGAAGCTTTCTTT

V gene: TRBV10-3
D gene: TRBD2
clone size: .
J gene: TRBJ2-5
CDR3 protein: CAISASTSGVQETQYF
CDR3 DNA: TGTGCCATCAGTGCGTCGACTAGCGGGGTCCAAGAGACCCAGTACTTC

V gene: TRBV5-1
D gene: TRBD1
clone size: .
J gene: TRBJ2-7
CDR3 protein: CASSWGTESYEQYF
CDR3 DNA: TGCGCCAGCAGCTGGGGGACAGAGTCCTACGAGCAGTACTTC

V gene: TRBV5-1
D gene: TRBD1
clone size: once
J gene: TRBJ1-6
CDR3 protein: CASSLDGTGVSPLHF
CDR3 DNA: TGCGCCAGCAGCTTAGATGGGACAGGGGTTTCACCCCTCCACTTT

V gene: TRBV19
D gene: TRBD1
clone size: once
J gene: TRBJ2-7
CDR3 protein: CASSARTGIGSYEQYF
CDR3 DNA: TGTGCCAGTAGTGCCCGGACAGGGATAGGCTCCTACGAGCAGTACTTC

V gene: TRBV6-2/TRBV6-3
D gene: .
clone size: .
J gene: TRBJ2-3
CDR3 protein: CASSYRRRPSGGGETDTQYF
CDR3 DNA: TGTGCCAGCAGTTACCGCCGAAGGCCGTCCGGCGGCGGGGAAACAGATACGCAGTATTTT

V gene: TRBV5-4
D gene: .
clone size: .
J gene: TRBJ1-2
CDR3 protein: CASTSGMHSFGGYTF
CDR3 DNA: TGTGCCAGCACTTCCGGGATGCACTCGTTCGGGGGATACACCTTC

V gene: TRBV6-6
D gene: .
clone size: .
J gene: TRBJ1-5
CDR3 protein: CASSNSQWRQPQHF
CDR3 DNA: TGTGCCAGCAGTAATTCCCAGTGGAGACAGCCCCAGCATTTT

V gene: TRBV5-4
D gene: TRBD1
clone size: once
J gene: TRBJ2-5
CDR3 protein: CASSLAPGQGVETQYF
CDR3 DNA: TGTGCCAGCAGCTTGGCACCGGGACAGGGAGTAGAGACCCAGTACTTC

V gene: TRBV5-1
D gene: TRBD2
clone size: .
J gene: TRBJ2-3
CDR3 protein: CASSPSGTMSTDTQYF
CDR3 DNA: TGCGCCAGCAGCCCGTCCGGGACTATGAGCACAGATACGCAGTATTTT

V gene: TRBV18
D gene: .
clone size: once
J gene: TRBJ2-1
CDR3 protein: CASSPAGIPNEQFF
CDR3 DNA: TGTGCCAGCTCACCCGCGGGGATACCCAATGAGCAGTTCTTC

V gene: TRBV25-1
D gene: .
clone size: few
J gene: TRBJ1-3
CDR3 protein: CASSEFQSSGNTIYF
CDR3 DNA: TGTGCCAGCAGTGAATTTCAGTCCTCTGGAAACACCATATATTTT